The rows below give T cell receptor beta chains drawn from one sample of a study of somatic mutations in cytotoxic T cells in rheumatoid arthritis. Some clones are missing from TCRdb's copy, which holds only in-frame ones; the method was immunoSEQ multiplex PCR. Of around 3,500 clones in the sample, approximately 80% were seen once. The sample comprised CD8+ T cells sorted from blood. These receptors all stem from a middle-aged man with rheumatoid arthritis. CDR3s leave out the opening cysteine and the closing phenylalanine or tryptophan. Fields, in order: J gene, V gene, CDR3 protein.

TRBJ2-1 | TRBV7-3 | ASSFDSGSVYNEQF
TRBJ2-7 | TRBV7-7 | ASSYQSGYEQY
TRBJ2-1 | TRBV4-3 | ASSQLLASSYNEQF
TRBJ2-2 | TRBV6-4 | ASSTAGGTGELF
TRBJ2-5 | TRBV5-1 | ASSLAGQEAQY
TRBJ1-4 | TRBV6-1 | ASSQHAAINEKLF
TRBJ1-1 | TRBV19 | ATARTMNTEAF
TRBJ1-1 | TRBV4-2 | ASSHLEGNTEAF
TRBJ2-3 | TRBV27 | ASSQGLAGLTDTQY
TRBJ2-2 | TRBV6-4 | ASSERDTGELF
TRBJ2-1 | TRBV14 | ASSQVTGGYNEQF
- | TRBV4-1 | ASSHGEAASYEQY
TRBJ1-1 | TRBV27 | ASSPGNTEAF
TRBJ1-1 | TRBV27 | ASSGAGGANTEAF
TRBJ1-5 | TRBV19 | ASNHRDRDNQPQH
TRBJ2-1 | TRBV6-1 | ASSESDGTGGNEQF
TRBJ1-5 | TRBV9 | ASSEGGDHQPQH
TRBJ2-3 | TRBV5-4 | ASSWKRERVDTQY
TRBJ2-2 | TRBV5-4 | ASSSGGRGAV
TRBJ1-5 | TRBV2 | ASSEEQGAQPQH
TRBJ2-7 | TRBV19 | ASMVASGSYEQY
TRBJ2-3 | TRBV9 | ASSKQGRPSDTQY
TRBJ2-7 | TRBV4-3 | ASSQSYYGSYEQY
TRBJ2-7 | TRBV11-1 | ASSYRGNTYEQY
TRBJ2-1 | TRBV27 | ASTPGSPLYSYNEQF
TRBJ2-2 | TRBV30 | AWSVKSRETGELF
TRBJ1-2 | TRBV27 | ASSLFFAGSYGYT
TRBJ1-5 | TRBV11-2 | ASSARQGSDQPQH
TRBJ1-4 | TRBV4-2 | ASSLGGVPTTNEKLF
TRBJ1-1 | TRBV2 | ASSEREQEDTEAF
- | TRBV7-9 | ASSPGAYEQY
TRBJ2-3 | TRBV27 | ASSPGLALGTQY
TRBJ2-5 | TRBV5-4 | ASSQSGSGSEETQY
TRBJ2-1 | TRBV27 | ASSRGSYNEQF
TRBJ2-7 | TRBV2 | ASRATGASSYEQY
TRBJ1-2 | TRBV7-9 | ASSGRDRGHGYT
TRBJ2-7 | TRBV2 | ASRWTVGYEQY